Detailed here is one T cell receptor beta chain. This clone was observed once. Its antigen is still unknown. Base qualities were left out, and no much larger clone turns up one base away. Other DNA sequences in the sample encode the same CDR3. This sample is part of a study of blood T cell repertoires in COVID-19 (dated by TCRdb to between 2020 and 2021). In the study overall: Collaborator samples came from the United States, Italy and Spain and covered acute and convalescent phases of COVID-19. Sample metadata almost always included a de-identified subject ID, COVID-19 status, age in years and sex. Subjects who had been exposed to COVID-19, were actively infected with it, or had recovered from it provided the deeply sampled blood TCRbeta repertoires that made up the dataset. The prospective study material was composed of cDNA or gDNA derived from T cells, B-cell-depleted T cells, or PBMCs. The repertoires were made available in a free public database intended to serve as a resource for research on the immune response to SARS-CoV-2. Where available, HLA class I and class II types were obtained from metadata supplied by the sample provider rather than from assay-based typing. Samples were obtained from the ongoing ImmuneRACE study (first 160 participants) and from roughly 1,300 subjects provided by 6 global collaborators.

The investigation overall reported the following: The amount of clinical and demographic metadata varied by source and participant and was provided uncurated.

A distance of 6 bases separates the germline ends of V and J, which lose 3 bases and 3 bases respectively. CDR1 SEHNR and CDR2 FQNEAQ are derived from the germline V gene (reference sequence). The CDR3 covers 12 residues, taking in both the cysteine and the phenylalanine. The DNA shown is the 36-base CDR3, in frame from base 1. Each collaborating institution followed its own protocols to collect whole blood in K2EDTA tubes. For TCRbeta analysis, collaborators shipped samples as frozen whole blood, isolated PBMCs, or DNA extracted from either of those sample types. TCRbeta CDR3 regions were amplified from genomic DNA using the immunoSEQ Assay, a bias-controlled multiplex PCR. As for how the authors treated the data: The number of nucleated cells in each sample was estimated from the amplification of reference gene primers within the assay. To quantify the absolute abundance of each unique TCRbeta CDR3 rearrangement, sequence reads were collapsed and filtered. For each sample, productive Simpson clonality was calculated by taking the square root of Simpson's diversity index across productive rearrangements. What TCRdb holds here is the immuneACCESS table cut down to in-frame rearrangements. Part of the clones is not present; checked against another copy, under half of the missing clones reflect an unresolved V gene, and the others are unexplained. V and J calls and clone size are copied from that table; D and trimming were computed from the DNA. This sample gives more than 200,000 clones in total; approximately 90% of them show up just once. Roughly 3% of the sample goes to the ten largest clones.

Rearrangement joined TRBV7-9 to TRBJ2-7, with an unclear D gene assignment. The TCR sequence derives from a man aged 18 to 30 with active or convalescent COVID-19. The sequencing sample was made of peripheral blood. The DNA sequence is TGTGCCAGCAGCTTTAACAGCTACGAGCAGTACTTC. Its protein is CASSFNSYEQYF.